A single sample is the source of the 24 T cell receptor beta chains below, sequenced in a study of blood T cell repertoires in COVID-19. Clones were sequenced by immunoSEQ multiplex PCR, and TCRdb holds only the in-frame ones, with some missing. The table shows about 310,000 clones, with roughly 86% occurring only once. Material for sequencing was PBMCs or T cells enriched from blood (not recorded which). These receptors came from a woman in her 30s who had recovered from COVID-19.

V and J are TRBV5-1 and TRBJ1-4; perhaps TRBD1 as D (6 bases). CDR3 length equals 14 residues. The germline CDR1 and CDR2 sequences are SGHRS and YFSETQ. The V gene lost 1 base and the J gene lost 5 bases, with 9 bases spanning the gap. DNA of the CDR3: TGCGCCAGCAGCTTGACAGGGATGAATGAAAAACTGTTTTTT. Protein: CASSLTGMNEKLFF.

The V gene is TRBV15, the J gene TRBJ1-5, with TRBD1 matching over 8 bases. This CDR3 region has 14 residues. The V segment lost 4 bases and the J segment 5 bases; nucleotides outside the gene matches: 4. CDR1 is LNHNV and CDR2 is YYDKDF in the germline V gene (reference sequence). The CDR3 bases are TGTGCCACCAGCAAACAGGGGGTGTATCAGCCCCAGCATTTT. Translation gives CATSKQGVYQPQHF.

This chain joins TRBV5-8 and TRBJ2-7; unclear D gene. In germline, CDR1 is SGHTS, CDR2 YDEGEE. V lost 2 bases and J lost 2, with 14 bases in between. CDR3 size: 15 residues. This CDR3 is CASSLIRSPTYEQYF. The CDR3 DNA reads TGTGCCAGCAGCTTAATCCGGAGTCCCACCTACGAGCAGTACTTC.

The chain couples TRBV5-6 to TRBJ1-5; TRBD1 aligns across 8 bases. Germline assignment: CDR1 SGHDT and CDR2 YYEEEE. CDR3 length equals 14 residues. Trimming at V came to 2 bases and at J to 6 bases, leaving 4 bases not matched to a gene. The CDR3 region is CASSFGQGGQPQHF. In DNA, the CDR3 is TGTGCCAGCAGCTTTGGACAGGGTGGTCAGCCCCAGCATTTT.

The chain employs TRBV13 and TRBJ2-2; weak D call: TRBD2 (5 bases). The CDR3 sequence is 12 residues long. With 6 bases removed from V and 13 bases from J, the gap between germline ends came to 15 bases. Germline V CDR1 and CDR2: PRHDT, FYEKMQ (reference sequence). CDR3: CASRVQSEGLFF. CDR3 nucleotide sequence: TGTGCCAGCAGGGTACAGTCCGAGGGGCTGTTTTTT.

The rearrangement links TRBV7-6 to TRBJ2-5; a possible D gene is TRBD1 (6 bases). Germline CDR1 is SGHVS and CDR2 is FNYEAQ. V lost 1 base and J 5 bases, leaving 8 bases between the germline ends. The CDR3 loop spans 13 amino acids. CDR3 amino acids: CASSLGTEETQYF. For the CDR3, the DNA is TGTGCCAGCAGCTTAGGGACAGAGGAGACCCAGTACTTC. The full variable domain, its missing parts supplied by reference TRBV7-6 and TRBJ2-5, is GAGVSQSPRYKVTKRGQDVALRCDPISGHVSLYWYRQALGQGPEFLTYFNYEAQQDKSGLPNDRFSAERPEGSISTLTIQRTEQRDSAMYRCASSLGTEETQYFGPGTRLLVL.

The chain employs TRBV12-3 or TRBV12-4 and TRBJ2-7, with D perhaps TRBD1 (5 bases). Trimming removed 1 base at V and 3 bases at J, with 7 bases between. This CDR3 spans 13 amino acids. CDR3 coding DNA: TGTGCCAGCAGTTTAGGACAGTTCTACGAGCAGTACTTC. It specifies CASSLGQFYEQYF.

The chain recombines TRBV24-1 with TRBJ2-3; the D is unclear. Germline values: CDR1 KGHDR, CDR2 SFDVKD. Trimming pared 9 bases from V and 1 base from J, leaving 10 bases between. This CDR3 contains 13 residues. The CDR3 reads CATPQLGTDTQYF. The CDR3 DNA sequence: TGTGCCACCCCCCAACTGGGCACAGATACGCAGTATTTT.

This chain connects TRBV5-1 to TRBJ1-1; a possible D gene is TRBD1 (5 bases). The germline V and J ends were trimmed by 2 bases and 7 bases, with 9 bases remaining between them. The CDR3 is 12 residues long. Germline V gene lookup returns CDR1 SGHRS and CDR2 YFSETQ. The chain's CDR3 is CASSFQGDEAFF. CDR3 nucleotide sequence: TGCGCCAGCAGCTTCCAGGGCGATGAAGCTTTCTTT.

The V call is TRBV24-1, the J call TRBJ2-6; D might be TRBD2 (5 bases). The V and J ends lost 4 bases and 3 bases respectively, with 15 bases between them. There are 17 residues in the CDR3. CDR1 and CDR2 from the germline V gene are KGHDR and SFDVKD. The DNA for the CDR3 is TGTGCCACCAGTGAACCTGATCAACTAGGTGGGGCCAACGTCCTGACTTTC. Protein: CATSEPDQLGGANVLTF.

This clone was recorded a few times. V gene TRBV4-2 combines with J gene TRBJ2-1, with TRBD2 matching over 7 bases. From germline, CDR1 is LGHNA and CDR2 YNFKEQ. The CDR3 length is 15 residues. J lost 8 bases, V lost 0 bases, and 7 bases had no gene match. The CDR3 DNA reads TGTGCCAGCAGCCAAGATTTTGGGGGGGTCGATGAGCAGTTCTTC. Its translation is CASSQDFGGVDEQFF.

A word on this clone: The junction differs from germline at one of its ends, possibly a read error. V usage is TRBV10-3 and J usage is TRBJ1-4; D remains ambiguous. The length of the CDR3 is 15 residues. Per the germline V gene, CDR1 is ENHRY and CDR2 is SYGVKD. Written as DNA, the CDR3 is TGTGTCATCAGTGAGTCGGGCGGGGAAGTAGAAAAACTGTTTTTT. This sequence encodes CVISESGGEVEKLFF.

The V gene is TRBV4-1, the J gene TRBJ1-5; TRBD1 aligns across 7 bases. Losses at the gene ends were 5 bases for V and 3 bases for J; bases not matched to a gene: 13. The CDR3 extends over 17 amino acids. Germline assignment: CDR1 MGHRA and CDR2 YSYEKL. The CDR3 sequence is CASSTRTGTELNQPQHF. The CDR3 coding sequence is TGCGCCAGCAGCACACGTACCGGGACAGAACTCAATCAGCCCCAGCATTTT.

V gene TRBV29-1 combines with J gene TRBJ2-7; the D gene is possibly TRBD2 (6 bases). V was pared by 1 base and J by 5 bases, with 15 bases between. Germline V gives CDR1 SQVTM, CDR2 ANQGSEA. The CDR3 runs 14 residues. The CDR3 nucleotides are TGCAGCGTTGAAGGGACGGCCGGAGGGGACGAGCAGTACTTC. Its protein is CSVEGTAGGDEQYF.

V gene TRBV24-1 combines with J gene TRBJ1-1; TRBD1 aligns across 8 bases. Unmatched junction bases numbered 7, after V lost 3 bases and J lost 5 bases. The CDR3 spans 15 residues. Looked up from germline, CDR1 is KGHDR and CDR2 is SFDVKD. As DNA, the CDR3 is TGTGCCACCAGTGATGAGACAGGGGATCAAACTGAAGCTTTCTTT. Protein product: CATSDETGDQTEAFF.

The chain has TRBV13 and TRBJ1-1; tentatively, D is TRBD1 (5 bases). The germline V gene encodes CDR1 PRHDT and CDR2 FYEKMQ (reference sequence). V was clipped by 0 bases and J by 0 bases, with 8 bases between them. The CDR3 consists of 15 residues. DNA of the CDR3: TGTGCCAGCAGCTTAGGGCACAGGCTGAACACTGAAGCTTTCTTT. Encoded protein: CASSLGHRLNTEAFF.

The V call is TRBV29-1, the J call TRBJ1-4; 11 nucleotides line up with TRBD1. Germline V gene data show CDR1 as SQVTM and CDR2 as ANQGSEA. The CDR3 totals 14 residues. The V gene end was trimmed by 4 bases and the J gene end by 6 bases; junction bases not matched to a gene: 4. CDR3 coding DNA: TGCAGCGTTGGGACAGGGGGCAGTGATGAAAAACTGTTTTTT. The encoded protein is CSVGTGGSDEKLFF.

The chain combines TRBV19 with TRBJ1-2; 7 bases align to TRBD1. In germline, CDR1 is LNHDA, CDR2 SQIVND (reference sequence). V gave up 6 bases and J gave up 8 bases; unmatched junction bases: 12. The CDR3 contains 14 residues. CDR3 sequence: CASSLFTGVEGYTF. The CDR3 coding sequence is TGTGCCAGTAGCCTATTTACAGGGGTAGAAGGCTACACCTTC.

The chain recombines TRBV7-2 with TRBJ1-2; no clear D. The CDR3 contains 13 residues. Trimming left V 5 bases short and J 4 bases short, with 11 bases between. Germline V lookup: CDR1 SGHTA, CDR2 FQGNSA. CDR3 region: CASSPQRSYGYTF. The CDR3 DNA reads TGTGCCAGCAGCCCCCAGCGAAGCTATGGCTACACCTTC.

The CDR3 nucleotides read TGTGCCAGCAGTGAAGCACCGGGACAGACTTTCTACGAGCAGTACTTC. Translation gives CASSEAPGQTFYEQYF. This chain uses TRBV6-1 with TRBJ2-7; TRBD1 matches at 7 bases. Germline V CDR1 and CDR2: MNHNS, SASEGT. This CDR3 contains 16 residues. Unmatched junction bases numbered 8, after V lost 0 bases and J lost 3 bases.

The chain uses TRBV2 and TRBJ2-7; weak D call: TRBD1 (5 bases). In germline, CDR1 is SNHLY, CDR2 FYNNEI. The CDR3 is made up of 13 amino acids. Trimming pared 8 bases from V and 3 bases from J, leaving 14 bases between. The DNA of the CDR3 is TGTGCCAGCGGGGCCGATAGGGTCTACGAGCAGTACTTC. It yields the protein CASGADRVYEQYF.

The gene calls are TRBV6-5 and TRBJ2-3, with D tentatively TRBD2 (6 bases). CDR3 length equals 15 residues. The germline gives CDR1 MNHEY, CDR2 SVGAGI. Trimming cost V 3 bases and J 5 bases, with 15 bases left between them. As DNA, the CDR3 is TGTGCCAGCAGTTATCTCGGCGGGATAGGAGATACGCAGTATTTT. Its translation: CASSYLGGIGDTQYF.

The V call is TRBV9, the J call TRBJ2-7; D not resolved. Trimming removed 0 bases at V and 3 bases at J, with 10 bases between. The CDR3 spans 14 residues. Germline V gives CDR1 SGDLS, CDR2 YYNGEE. The CDR3 here is CASSVGEANYEQYF. DNA of the CDR3: TGTGCCAGCAGCGTAGGCGAGGCCAACTACGAGCAGTACTTC.

This clone was seen only once. The chain couples TRBV7-9 to TRBJ1-4; D not certain. V lost 5 bases to trimming and J lost 0 bases, with 7 bases between them. The CDR3 covers 14 residues. Germline V gene data show CDR1 as SEHNR and CDR2 as FQNEAQ (reference sequence). As DNA, the CDR3 is TGTGCCAGCAGCGGACTTGCAACTAATGAAAAACTGTTTTTT. Translating it yields CASSGLATNEKLFF.